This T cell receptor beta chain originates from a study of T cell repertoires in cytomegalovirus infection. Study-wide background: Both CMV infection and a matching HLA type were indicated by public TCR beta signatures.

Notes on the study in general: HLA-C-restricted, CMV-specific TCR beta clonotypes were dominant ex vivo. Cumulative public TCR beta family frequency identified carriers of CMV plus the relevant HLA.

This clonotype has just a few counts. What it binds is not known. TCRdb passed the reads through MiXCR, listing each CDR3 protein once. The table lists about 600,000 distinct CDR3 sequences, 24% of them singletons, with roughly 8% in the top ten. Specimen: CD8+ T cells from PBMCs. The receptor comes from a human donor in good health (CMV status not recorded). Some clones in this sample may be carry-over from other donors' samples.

CDR3 amino acids: CASSLISGAISSYNEQFF. The DNA of the CDR3 is TGTGCCAGCAGCTTGATTAGCGGGGCGATTAGCTCCTACAATGAGCAGTTCTTC. The chain employs TRBV5-6 and TRBJ2-1; 8 positions match TRBD2. Germline trimming cut 1 base from V and 0 bases from J; bases unmatched to any gene: 9. Germline V CDR1 and CDR2: SGHDT, YYEEEE. The CDR3 extends over 18 amino acids.